This TCR beta chain was retrieved from a study of PD-L1 blockade in urothelial cancer. As for the study in general: Patients' atezolizumab regimen, 1,200 mg intravenously every 3 weeks, began in the mid-2010s. Blood analyses occurred 3 weeks (second dose) and 6 weeks post treatment start. Regarding the study as a whole: Durable-benefit patients expanded tumor-associated blood clones more at 3 weeks.

The time point is: pretreatment peripheral blood. V lost 7 bases and J 6 bases, leaving 20 bases between the germline ends. CDR1 and CDR2 from the germline V gene are SGHNT and YYREEE (reference sequence). This CDR3 spans 14 amino acids. Each PCR received spiked synthetic TCR analog templates. The protocol was immunoSEQ multiplex PCR, while the TCRdb copy is restricted to in-frame clones and leaves out a portion. This repertoire shows some 120,000 clones, 84% found once; its top ten account for roughly 3.5%. This clone was detected only a few times. Antigen: not known. This TCR was recovered from a man aged 50 to 60 with urothelial cancer. The V gene is TRBV5-4, the J gene TRBJ2-7; a possible D gene is TRBD1 (5 bases). The sequencing here drew on PBMCs, taken around atezolizumab (anti-PD-L1) treatment. DNA of the CDR3: TGTGCCAGCGGTTCGTACTTTGGGGCCGGCGAGCAGTACTTC. Translating gives CASGSYFGAGEQYF.